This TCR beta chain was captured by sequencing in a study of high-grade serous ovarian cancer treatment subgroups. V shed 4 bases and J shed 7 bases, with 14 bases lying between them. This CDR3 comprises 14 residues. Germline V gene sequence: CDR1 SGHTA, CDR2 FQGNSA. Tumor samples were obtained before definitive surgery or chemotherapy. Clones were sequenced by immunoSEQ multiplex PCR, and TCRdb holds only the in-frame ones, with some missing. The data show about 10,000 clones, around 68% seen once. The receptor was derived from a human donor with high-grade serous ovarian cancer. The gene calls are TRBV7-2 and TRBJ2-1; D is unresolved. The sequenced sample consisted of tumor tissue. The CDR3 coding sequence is TGTGCCAGCAGCTCTACTAACGCATGGAATGAGCAGTTCTTC. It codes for CASSSTNAWNEQFF.